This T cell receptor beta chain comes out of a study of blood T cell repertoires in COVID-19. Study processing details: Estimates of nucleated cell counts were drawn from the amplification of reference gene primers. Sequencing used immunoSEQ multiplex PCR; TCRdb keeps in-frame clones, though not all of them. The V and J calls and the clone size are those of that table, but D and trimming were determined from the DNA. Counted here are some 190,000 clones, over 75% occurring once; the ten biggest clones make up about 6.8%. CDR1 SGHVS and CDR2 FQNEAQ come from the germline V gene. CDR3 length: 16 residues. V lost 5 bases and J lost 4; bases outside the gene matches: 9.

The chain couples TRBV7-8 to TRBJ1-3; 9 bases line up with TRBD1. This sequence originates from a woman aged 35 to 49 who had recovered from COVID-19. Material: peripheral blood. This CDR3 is CASSPGTGTGGNTIYF. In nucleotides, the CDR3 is TGTGCCAGCAGCCCAGGGACAGGGACGGGAGGAAACACCATATATTTT.